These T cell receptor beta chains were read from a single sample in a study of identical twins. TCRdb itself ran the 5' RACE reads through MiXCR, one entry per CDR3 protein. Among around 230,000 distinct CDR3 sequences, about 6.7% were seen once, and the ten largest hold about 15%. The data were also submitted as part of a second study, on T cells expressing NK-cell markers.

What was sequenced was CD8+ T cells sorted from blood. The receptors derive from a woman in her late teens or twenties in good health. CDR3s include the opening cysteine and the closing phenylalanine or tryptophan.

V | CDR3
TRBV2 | CASSVGEAFF
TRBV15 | CATSSNYRPGETQYF
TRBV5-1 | CASFEGQGTGETQYF
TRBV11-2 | CASSLEAGLSYEQYF
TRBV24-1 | CATSDRGGDYNEQFF
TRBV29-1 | CSVETSGGAGTQYF
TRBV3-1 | CASSQGSDRAGYEQYF
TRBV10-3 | CATSERGDYNEQFF
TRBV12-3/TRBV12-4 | CASSVEGHKAFF
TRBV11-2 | CASSFGSGRGYEQYF
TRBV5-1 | CASSLRADEQFF
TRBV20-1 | CSGRRERNEQFF
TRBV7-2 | CASNRGGVQETQYF
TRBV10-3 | CAISESGLAGIDEQFF
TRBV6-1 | CASSLSGIDGEQYF
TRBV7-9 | CASSSLPGEAFF
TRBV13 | CASSPQPGPMNTEAFF
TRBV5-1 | CASSPEPSEQYF
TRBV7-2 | CASSFRYEQYF
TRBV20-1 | CSALPPGPGYTF
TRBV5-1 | CASRSTPRGQRLYNEQFF
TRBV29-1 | CSVLGIGSGYTF
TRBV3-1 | CASSPEVAGGPSSYNEQFF
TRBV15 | CATSSGLASQNEQFF